This paragraph reports one TCR beta chain. Its antigen is unidentified. PCR amplification relied on 60 Vbeta primers (plus 13 Jbeta primers). Some clones are missing from TCRdb's copy, which holds only in-frame ones; the method was immunoSEQ multiplex PCR. The sample has under 200,000 clones. The data were obtained in a study of cytomegalovirus exposure and HLA in healthy donors. The V gene's germline CDR1 is MNHNS and CDR2 SASEGT. The CDR3 sequence is 14 residues long. The V gene end was trimmed by 8 bases and the J gene end by 5 bases; junction bases not matched to a gene: 11. Whole-study results and caveats: Generally TCR sequences proved uncommon, though certain public TCRs appeared in numerous donors.

The V gene is TRBV6-1, the J gene TRBJ1-1, with TRBD1 identical over 7 bases. The TCR comes from a man younger than 45 in good health and CMV-seronegative. Input material: PBMCs. The CDR3 sequence is CASLVPTGSTEAFF. CDR3 sequence (DNA): TGTGCCAGCTTAGTGCCGACAGGGTCTACTGAAGCTTTCTTT.